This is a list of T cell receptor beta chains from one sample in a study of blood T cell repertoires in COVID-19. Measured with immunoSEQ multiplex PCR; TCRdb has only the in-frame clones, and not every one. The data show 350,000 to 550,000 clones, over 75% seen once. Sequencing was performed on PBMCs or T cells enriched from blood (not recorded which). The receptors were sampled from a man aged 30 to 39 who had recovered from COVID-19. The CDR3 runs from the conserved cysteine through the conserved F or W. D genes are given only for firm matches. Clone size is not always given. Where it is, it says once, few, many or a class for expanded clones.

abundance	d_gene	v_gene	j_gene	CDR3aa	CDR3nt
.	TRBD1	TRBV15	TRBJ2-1	CATSRNPRGPEYNEQFF	TGTGCCACCAGCAGAAACCCCAGGGGGCCGGAATACAATGAGCAGTTCTTC
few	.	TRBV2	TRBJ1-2	CASSGRYYGYTF	TGTGCCAGCAGTGGCCGGTACTATGGCTACACCTTC
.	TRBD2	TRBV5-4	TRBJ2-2	CASSDGLAGVGNGELFF	TGTGCCAGCAGCGATGGACTAGCGGGAGTCGGGAACGGGGAGCTGTTTTTT
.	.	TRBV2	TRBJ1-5	CASSEQGTGQPQHF	TGTGCCAGCAGCGAACAGGGTACGGGTCAGCCCCAGCATTTT
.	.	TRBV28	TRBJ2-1	CASSFFSGVGDEQFF	TGTGCCAGCAGTTTTTTTTCGGGAGTCGGCGATGAGCAGTTCTTC
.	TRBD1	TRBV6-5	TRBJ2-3	CASSATGAVTDTQYF	TGTGCCAGCAGCGCCACAGGGGCGGTCACAGATACGCAGTATTTT
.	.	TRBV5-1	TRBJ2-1	CASSSLGGGHLGSHEQFF	TGCGCCAGCAGCTCCCTGGGAGGGGGGCACCTGGGGTCGCATGAGCAGTTCTTC
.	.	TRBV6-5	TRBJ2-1	CASTGTSSYNEQFF	TGTGCCAGCACCGGGACTTCCTCCTACAATGAGCAGTTCTTC
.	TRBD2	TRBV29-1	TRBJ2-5	CTTGGRGGYQETQYF	TGCACCACGGGGGGTAGGGGAGGGTACCAAGAGACCCAGTACTTC
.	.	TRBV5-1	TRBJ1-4	CASSPGGAAGEKLFF	TGCGCCAGCAGCCCTGGGGGGGCGGCAGGCGAAAAACTGTTTTTT
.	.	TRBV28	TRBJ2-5	CASSSLAPDDQYF	TGTGCCAGCAGTTCACTAGCCCCCGACGACCAGTACTTC
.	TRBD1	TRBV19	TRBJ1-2	CASSTPTGRPYGYTF	TGTGCCAGTAGTACCCCGACAGGGCGCCCCTATGGCTACACCTTC
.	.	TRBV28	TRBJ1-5	CASSRGSYYSNQPQHF	TGTGCCAGCTCTAGGGGATCCTACTATAGCAATCAGCCCCAGCATTTT
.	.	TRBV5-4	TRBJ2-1	CASSGKETLEFHEQFF	TGTGCCAGCAGCGGGAAAGAAACACTAGAATTCCATGAGCAGTTCTTC
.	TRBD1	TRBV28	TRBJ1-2	CASRQTGGIYGYTF	TGTGCCAGCAGACAGACAGGGGGTATCTATGGCTACACCTTC
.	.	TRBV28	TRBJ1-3	CASSPPPQGLGGNTIYF	TGTGCCAGCAGTCCCCCCCCGCAGGGTTTAGGAGGAAACACCATATATTTT
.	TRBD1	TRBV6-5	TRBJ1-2	CASRLDRDDYGYTF	TGTGCCAGCAGACTAGACAGGGATGACTATGGCTACACCTTC
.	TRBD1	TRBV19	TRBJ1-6	CASSTGVVFRDSPLHF	TGTGCCAGCTCAACAGGGGTCGTCTTTCGAGATTCACCCCTCCACTTT
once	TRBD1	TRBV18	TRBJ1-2	CASSTGTGGFGYTF	TGTGCCAGCTCAACCGGGACAGGTGGATTCGGCTACACCTTC
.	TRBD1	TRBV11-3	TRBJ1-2	CASSDPPLGQSGYTF	TGTGCCAGCAGTGATCCCCCTCTGGGACAGTCCGGCTACACCTTC
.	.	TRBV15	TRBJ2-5	CATSTKREYQETQYF	TGTGCCACCAGCACTAAAAGGGAGTACCAAGAGACCCAGTACTTC
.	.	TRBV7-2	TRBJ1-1	CASSPRAYQGTEAFF	TGTGCCAGCAGCCCCCGAGCATACCAGGGCACTGAAGCTTTCTTT
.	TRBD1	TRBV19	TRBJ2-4	CASSISWTGAFLAKNIQYF	TGTGCCAGTAGTATAAGTTGGACAGGGGCCTTCCTAGCCAAAAACATTCAGTACTTC
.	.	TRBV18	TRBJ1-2	CASSPPQGNYGYTF	TGTGCCAGCTCACCCCCACAGGGCAACTATGGCTACACCTTC
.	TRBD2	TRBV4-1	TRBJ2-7	CASSQDFSGSGYEQYF	TGCGCCAGCAGCCAAGATTTTAGCGGGAGTGGGTACGAGCAGTACTTC
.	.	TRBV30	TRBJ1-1	CAWSSLGLMNTEAFF	TGTGCCTGGAGTTCCTTGGGGCTCATGAACACTGAAGCTTTCTTT
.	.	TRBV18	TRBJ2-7	CASSPGGVDEQYF	TGTGCCAGCTCACCAGGAGGGGTTGACGAGCAGTACTTC
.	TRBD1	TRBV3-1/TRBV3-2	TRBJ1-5	CASSPRDSPNQPQHF	TGTGCCAGCTCACCCCGGGACAGCCCGAATCAGCCCCAGCATTTT
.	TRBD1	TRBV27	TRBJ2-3	CASALGQTFPRFTDTQYF	TGTGCCAGCGCCCTGGGACAGACTTTCCCGCGATTCACAGATACGCAGTATTTT
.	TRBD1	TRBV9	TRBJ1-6	CASSATGTGRNSPLHF	TGTGCCAGCAGCGCCACCGGGACAGGGCGTAATTCACCCCTCCACTTT
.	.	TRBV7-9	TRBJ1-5	CASSFEERSAAQHF	TGTGCCAGCAGCTTTGAGGAGAGATCAGCGGCCCAGCATTTT
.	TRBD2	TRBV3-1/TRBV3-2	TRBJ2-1	CASSQGYSSGGFYNEQFF	TGTGCCAGCAGCCAAGGGTATTCTAGCGGGGGATTTTACAATGAGCAGTTCTTC
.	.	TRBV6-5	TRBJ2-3	CASRLPGGNTQYF	TGTGCCAGCAGGCTACCCGGAGGGAATACGCAGTATTTT
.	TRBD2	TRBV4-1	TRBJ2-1	CASSEGRSGSSYNEQFF	TGCGCCAGCAGCGAAGGACGTAGCGGGAGCTCCTACAATGAGCAGTTCTTC
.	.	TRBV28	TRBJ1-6	CASSLGSSYNSPLHF	TGTGCCAGCAGCCTAGGGAGCTCCTATAATTCACCCCTCCACTTT
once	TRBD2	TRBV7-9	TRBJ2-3	CASSLGLAGADTQYF	TGTGCCAGCAGCTTAGGACTAGCGGGAGCCGATACGCAGTATTTT
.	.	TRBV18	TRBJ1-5	CASSAGGRNQPQHF	TGTGCCAGCTCCGCGGGGGGGCGCAATCAGCCCCAGCATTTT
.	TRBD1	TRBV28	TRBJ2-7	CASSSRHLDRGLEQYF	TGTGCCAGCAGCTCGCGCCATTTGGACAGGGGGTTAGAGCAGTACTTC
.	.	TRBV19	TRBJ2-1	CASSPPLRRVYNEQFF	TGTGCCAGTAGTCCGCCCCTCCGGCGGGTCTACAATGAGCAGTTCTTC
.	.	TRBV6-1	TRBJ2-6	CASSEGISGANVLTF	TGTGCCAGCAGTGAAGGTATCTCTGGGGCCAACGTCCTGACTTTC
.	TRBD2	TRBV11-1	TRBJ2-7	CASSPGLAGVVYEQYF	TGTGCCAGCAGCCCCGGACTAGCGGGAGTGGTTTACGAGCAGTACTTC
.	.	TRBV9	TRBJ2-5	CASSGGPGASETQYF	TGTGCCAGCAGCGGAGGGCCAGGGGCGTCTGAGACCCAGTACTTC
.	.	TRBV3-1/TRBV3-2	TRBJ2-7	CASSQRRTAYEQYF	TGTGCCAGCAGCCAAAGACGGACAGCCTACGAGCAGTACTTC
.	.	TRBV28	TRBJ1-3	CASSFGTNSGNTIYF	TGTGCCAGCAGTTTCGGGACAAACTCTGGAAACACCATATATTTT
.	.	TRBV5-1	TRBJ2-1	CASSYSLYNEQFF	TGCGCCAGCAGCTACTCACTCTACAATGAGCAGTTCTTC
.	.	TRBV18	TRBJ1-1	CASSPTGREVTEAFF	TGTGCCAGCTCACCCACCGGCAGGGAGGTCACTGAAGCTTTCTTT
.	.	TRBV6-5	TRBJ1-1	CASRWGLLNTEAFF	TGTGCCAGCCGATGGGGGCTGCTGAACACTGAAGCTTTCTTT
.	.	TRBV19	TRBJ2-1	CAASSYNEQFF	TGTGCCGCTAGCTCCTACAATGAGCAGTTCTTC
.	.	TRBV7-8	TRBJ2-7	CASSVLSGASYEQYF	TGTGCCAGCAGCGTATTGTCGGGAGCCTCCTACGAGCAGTACTTC
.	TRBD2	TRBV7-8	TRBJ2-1	CASSPKEAGLAATEQFF	TGTGCCAGCAGCCCCAAGGAGGCGGGACTAGCAGCTACTGAGCAGTTCTTC
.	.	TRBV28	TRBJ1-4	CASSLSQGYGRNLFF	TGTGCCAGCAGTTTATCCCAGGGATATGGTCGAAATCTGTTTTTT